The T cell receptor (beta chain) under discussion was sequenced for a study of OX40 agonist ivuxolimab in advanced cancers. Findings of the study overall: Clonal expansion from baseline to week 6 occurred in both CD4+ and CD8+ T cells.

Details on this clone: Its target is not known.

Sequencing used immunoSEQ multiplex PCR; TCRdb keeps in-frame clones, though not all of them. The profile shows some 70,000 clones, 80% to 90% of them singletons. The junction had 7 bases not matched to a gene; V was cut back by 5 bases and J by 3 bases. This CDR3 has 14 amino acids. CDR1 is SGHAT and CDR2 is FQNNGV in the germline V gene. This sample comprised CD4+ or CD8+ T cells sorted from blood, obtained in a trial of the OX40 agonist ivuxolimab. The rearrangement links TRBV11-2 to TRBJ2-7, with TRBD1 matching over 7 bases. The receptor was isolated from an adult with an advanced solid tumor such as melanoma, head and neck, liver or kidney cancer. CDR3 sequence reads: CASSIRQGVYEQYF. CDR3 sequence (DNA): TGTGCCAGCAGCATAAGACAGGGAGTCTACGAGCAGTACTTC.